The 22 T cell receptor beta chains given below trace back to one sample, sequenced in a study of preoperative IRX-2 immunotherapy in early breast cancer. Sequencing used immunoSEQ multiplex PCR; TCRdb keeps in-frame clones, though not all of them. The table records tens of thousands of clones, 75% to 85% of them present only once. Treatment of the sample: preoperative locoregional IRX-2 cytokine immunotherapy. The sequenced sample was lymph node tissue, obtained after IRX-2 immunotherapy. All receptors come from a human donor with breast cancer.

This chain links TRBV7-6 with TRBJ2-7, with TRBD2 matching 15 bases. Germline V gives CDR1 SGHVS, CDR2 FNYEAQ. The CDR3 totals 19 residues. Trimming removed 4 bases from V and 9 bases from J; junction bases left unmatched: 19. CDR3 in amino acids: CASSSQTLGTSGGSTGQYF. The CDR3, as DNA: TGTGCCAGCAGCTCCCAAACGCTCGGGACTAGCGGGGGGTCTACGGGGCAGTACTTC.

The chain couples TRBV14 to TRBJ2-2, with a tentative D call TRBD2 (5 bases). Trimming removed 4 bases at V and 6 bases at J, with 12 bases between. CDR3 length: 14 residues. CDR1 and CDR2 from the germline V gene are SGHDN and FVKESK. This CDR3 is CASSRGWAPGELFF. The CDR3 bases are TGTGCCAGCAGCCGAGGGTGGGCGCCCGGGGAGCTGTTTTTT.

The rearrangement joins TRBV6-8 to TRBJ1-5; 12 bases agree with TRBD1. The CDR3 spans 16 residues. CDR1 MNHGY and CDR2 SAAAGT come from the germline V gene. With V trimmed by 9 bases and J by 6 bases, 12 bases remained unmatched. This chain's CDR3 is CASSDSGTGGGQPQHF. CDR3 DNA: TGTGCCAGTAGTGACTCTGGGACAGGGGGCGGTCAGCCCCAGCATTTT.

As DNA, the CDR3 is TGTGCCACCCTAAAGGGACAGGCGATCACGACCGGGGAGCTGTTTTTT. Amino acids: CATLKGQAITTGELFF. This chain uses TRBV6-8 with TRBJ2-2; 8 bases map to TRBD1. V shed 10 bases and J 5 bases; nucleotides not matched to a gene: 15. The CDR3 is made up of 16 amino acids. Germline V gene lookup returns CDR1 MNHGY and CDR2 SAAAGT.

This chain joins TRBV6-8 and TRBJ1-1, with no clear D. V shed 0 bases and J shed 3 bases, with 11 bases lying between them. The CDR3 has 15 residues. Germline V gene lookup returns CDR1 MNHGY and CDR2 SAAAGT. CDR3 loop: CASSYSGLIHTEAFF. The CDR3 DNA reads TGTGCCAGCAGTTACTCGGGATTGATTCACACTGAAGCTTTCTTT.

Only a few counts were recorded for this clone. The rearrangement joins TRBV28 to TRBJ1-6, with D perhaps TRBD1 (5 bases). V was pared by 8 bases and J by 9 bases, with 14 bases between. Germline values: CDR1 MDHEN, CDR2 SYDVKM. CDR3 length equals 13 residues. CDR3 region: CASLASGTSPLHF. CDR3 sequence (DNA): TGTGCCAGCTTGGCCTCAGGGACTTCACCCCTCCACTTT.

V usage is TRBV19 and J usage is TRBJ2-7; a possible D gene is TRBD1 (5 bases). The V and J ends lost 4 bases and 3 bases respectively, with 10 bases between them. The CDR3 totals 13 residues. Germline V gene sequence: CDR1 LNHDA, CDR2 SQIVND (reference sequence). CDR3 nucleotide sequence: TGTGCCAGTAGTAGCGGACAAATCTACGAGCAGTACTTC. Translation gives CASSSGQIYEQYF.

This rearrangement joins TRBV6-8 to TRBJ2-3; 9 nucleotides align to TRBD2. The J segment lost 5 bases and the V segment lost 5 bases, leaving 11 bases of the junction unmatched. This CDR3 spans 16 amino acids. The germline CDR1 and CDR2 sequences are MNHGY and SAAAGT. CDR3 nucleotides: TGTGCCAGCAGTGATTATGGCGGGGGGGCTTTAGATACGCAGTATTTT. Protein product: CASSDYGGGALDTQYF.

The chain couples TRBV15 to TRBJ2-7, with TRBD1 matching over 9 bases. The CDR3 is made up of 15 amino acids. Unmatched junction bases numbered 3, after V lost 0 bases and J lost 3 bases. CDR1 LNHNV and CDR2 YYDKDF come from the germline V gene (reference sequence). CDR3 loop: CATSRDPGQGYEQYF. In DNA form, the CDR3 reads TGTGCCACCAGCAGAGACCCGGGACAGGGCTACGAGCAGTACTTC.

In the case of this clone: The junction differs from germline at one of its ends, possibly a read error. The V call is TRBV28, the J call TRBJ1-2, with D tentatively TRBD1 (5 bases). The CDR3 loop spans 13 amino acids. Germline CDR1 MDHEN, CDR2 SYDVKM. CDR3 DNA sequence: TGTGCCAGCAGTTTAATTGCAGGGTTCAGTAGGGCCTTC. This codes for CASSLIAGFSRAF.

This chain links TRBV11-3 with TRBJ1-6; D remains ambiguous. This CDR3 spans 15 amino acids. CDR1 is SGHNT and CDR2 is YENEEA in the germline V gene. V was pared by 3 bases and J by 2 bases, with 8 bases between. Written as DNA, the CDR3 is TGTGCCAGCAGCTTTGATGCTCCCTATAATTCACCCCTCCACTTT. Translated, it gives CASSFDAPYNSPLHF.

The V gene is TRBV11-3, the J gene TRBJ1-1; D is possibly TRBD1 (5 bases). V shed 5 bases and J shed 0 bases, with 13 bases lying between them. This CDR3 region has 15 residues. Germline V gene lookup returns CDR1 SGHNT and CDR2 YENEEA. The CDR3 nucleotides are TGTGCCAGCAGCCCCGCCGGGGCCCTGAACACTGAAGCTTTCTTT. The encoded protein is CASSPAGALNTEAFF. Filled out from reference TRBV11-3 and TRBJ1-1, the complete variable domain reads EAGVVQSPRYKIIEKKQPVAFWCNPISGHNTLYWYLQNLGQGPELLIRYENEEAVDDSQLPKDRFSAERLKGVDSTLKIQPAELGDSAVYLCASSPAGALNTEAFFGQGTRLTVV.

The V and J genes are TRBV30 and TRBJ1-4; 8 nucleotides agree with TRBD1. V trimming: 3 bases; J trimming: 8 bases; junction bases outside the gene matches: 5. This CDR3 comprises 13 residues. Germline values: CDR1 GTSNPN, CDR2 SVGIG (reference sequence). DNA for the CDR3: TGTGCCTGGAGAACAGGGGGTTACGAAAAACTGTTTTTT. This encodes CAWRTGGYEKLFF.

The J gene is TRBJ2-2, the V gene TRBV6-8; TRBD1 might be the D (6 bases). Germline V gives CDR1 MNHGY, CDR2 SAAAGT. The CDR3 is made up of 15 amino acids. V lost 0 bases to trimming and J lost 3 bases, with 8 bases between them. The CDR3 DNA follows: TGTGCCAGCAGTTACTCGGACAGTTACACCGGGGAGCTGTTTTTT. Its protein product is CASSYSDSYTGELFF.

The chain links TRBV11-3 to TRBJ2-1, with 11 bases lining up with TRBD2. Germline V gives CDR1 SGHNT, CDR2 YENEEA. This CDR3 comprises 18 residues. After removal of 5 bases from V and 1 base from J, the junction contained 10 bases not matched to a gene. The chain's CDR3 is CASSPLFSGGASYNEQFF. In DNA form, the CDR3 reads TGTGCCAGCAGCCCCCTATTTAGCGGGGGGGCTTCCTACAATGAGCAGTTCTTC.

This sequence joins TRBV6-8 and TRBJ1-5; D call uncertain. The CDR3 totals 16 residues. CDR1 is MNHGY and CDR2 is SAAAGT in the germline V gene. Trimming stripped 5 bases from V and 3 bases from J, with 17 bases between. DNA for the CDR3: TGTGCCAGCAGTGTCTGGCGAACGGCAACCAATCAGCCCCAGCATTTT. Residues: CASSVWRTATNQPQHF.

J is TRBJ2-7 and V is TRBV10-2; D remains unclear. CDR1 WSHSY and CDR2 SAAADI come from the germline V gene. CDR3 length: 14 residues. V lost 9 bases to trimming and J lost 3 bases, with 18 bases between them. The CDR3, as DNA: TGCGCCAGTAACCTTGGACGGCCCCACTACGAGCAGTACTTC. This sequence encodes CASNLGRPHYEQYF.

The V and J genes are TRBV29-1 and TRBJ1-5; TRBD1 agrees at 8 bases. CDR1 is SQVTM and CDR2 is ANQGSEA in the germline V gene. This CDR3 contains 13 residues. Unmatched junction bases numbered 7, after V lost 6 bases and J lost 6 bases. In DNA, the CDR3 is TGCAGCGTGGGGGAGGACAGGGTTCAGCCCCAGCATTTT. Residues: CSVGEDRVQPQHF.

The gene calls are TRBV7-1 and TRBJ2-1; D not certain. TRBV7-1 is designated an ORF whose function remains uncertain. The CDR3 is 13 amino acids. V lost 4 bases to trimming and J lost 10 bases, with 14 bases between them. The CDR3 loop reads CASSLVMAAEQFF. The CDR3 nucleotides are TGTGCCAGCAGCTTAGTGATGGCAGCCGAGCAGTTCTTC.

CDR3 region: CASSLRAGGDEKLFF. As DNA, the CDR3 is TGTGCCAGCAGTTTAAGGGCAGGGGGGGATGAAAAACTGTTTTTT. The V and J genes are TRBV6-8 and TRBJ1-4, with 7 bases identical to TRBD1. CDR1 MNHGY and CDR2 SAAAGT come from the germline V gene. V lost 4 bases, J lost 6 bases, and 8 bases stayed unmatched. The CDR3 length is 15 residues.

The V call is TRBV7-4, the J call TRBJ2-1; 9 bases align to TRBD2. There are 13 residues in the CDR3. With 5 bases clipped from V and 9 bases from J, the junction kept 5 bases outside the gene matches. Per the germline V gene, CDR1 is SGHVT and CDR2 is SQSDAQ. The CDR3 spells CASSRTSDAEQFF. DNA for the CDR3: TGTGCCAGCAGCCGGACTAGCGATGCTGAGCAGTTCTTC. Variable domain in full (rest from reference TRBV7-4 and TRBJ2-1): GAGVSQSPRYKVAKRGRDVALRCDSISGHVTLYWYRQTLGQGSEVLTYSQSDAQRDKSGRPSGRFSAERPERSVSTLKIQRTEQGDSAVYLCASSRTSDAEQFFGPGTRLTVL.

This clone appeared a few times. The rearrangement joins TRBV28 to TRBJ1-2; D is unclear. V lost 3 bases and J lost 4, with 12 bases in between. Germline CDR1 MDHEN, CDR2 SYDVKM. The CDR3 sequence is 14 residues long. The CDR3 here is CASSLAETSYGYTF. The CDR3 DNA reads TGTGCCAGCAGTTTGGCCGAGACTTCCTATGGCTACACCTTC.